A single TCR beta chain is shown here with its context. The data stem from a study of blood T cell repertoires in COVID-19. Study in general: There were acute and convalescent COVID-19 samples, and they came from the United States, Italy and Spain. T cells, B-cell-depleted T cells, or PBMCs provided the cDNA or gDNA that served as material.

Those enrolled in Seattle joined during active infection and were followed longitudinally afterward. CDR1 is MNHEY and CDR2 is SVGEGT in the germline V gene. The V and J ends lost 6 bases and 7 bases, in that order; junction bases with no gene match: 4. This CDR3 spans 14 amino acids. Original methodology: How many nucleated cells were present was estimated from reference gene primer amplification. Produced via immunoSEQ multiplex PCR; TCRdb's table is partial and in-frame only. The V and J calls and clone size come from that table; D and trimming were worked out from the DNA. The top ten clones hold more than 5% of a sample with roughly 110,000 clones, 76% of them seen once.

The TCR originated in a man aged 80 or over with COVID-19, enrolled during active disease. This sequence joins TRBV6-2 or TRBV6-3 and TRBJ1-6, with 9 bases aligning to TRBD1. The sample taken for sequencing was peripheral blood. CDR3 nucleotide sequence: TGTGCCAGCAGCCGGACAGGGGAGAATTCACCCCTCCACTTT. It specifies CASSRTGENSPLHF.